Here is one T cell receptor beta chain with its context. The sample belongs to a study of blood T cell repertoires in COVID-19. Across the study: Specimens from acute and convalescent COVID-19 originated in the United States, Italy and Spain.

The J segment lost 6 bases and the V segment lost 6 bases, leaving 3 bases of the junction unmatched. The CDR3 is 13 residues long. CDR1 is SNHLY and CDR2 is FYNNEI in the germline V gene. As processed by the authors: How many nucleated cells were present was estimated from reference gene primer amplification. The protocol was immunoSEQ multiplex PCR, while the TCRdb copy is restricted to in-frame clones and leaves out a portion. V and J calls and clone size are those listed in that table; D and trimming were worked out from the DNA. The sample includes around 110,000 clones, approximately 80% of them seen just once.

The sequence was obtained from a man aged 70 or older with active or convalescent COVID-19. The specimen sequenced was peripheral blood. This chain links TRBV2 with TRBJ1-2, with 11 bases that match TRBD1. The CDR3 DNA is TGTGCCAGCAGGGGACAGGGGGTAGATGGCTACACCTTC. As protein: CASRGQGVDGYTF.